These 32 T cell receptor beta chains were all obtained from the same sample, sequenced in a study of blood T cell repertoires in COVID-19. Assay: immunoSEQ multiplex PCR; the TCRdb copy retains only in-frame clones and omits some. The sample contains fewer than 80,000 clones, roughly 89% of which appear only once. Sequenced material: peripheral blood. Every receptor here comes from a human donor in a cohort sampled during active COVID-19.

The rearrangement uses TRBV6-4 and TRBJ1-5, with TRBD1 identical over 7 bases. Per germline, CDR1 MRHNA and CDR2 SNTAGT. This CDR3 has 16 residues. Trimming at V came to 8 bases and at J to 3 bases, leaving 13 bases not matched to a gene. The CDR3 DNA reads TGTGCCAGCGCATACCTTAAGGACAGGTACAATCAGCCCCAGCATTTT. This translates into CASAYLKDRYNQPQHF.

This chain connects TRBV15 to TRBJ2-3, with TRBD2 identical over 12 bases. The CDR3 is 17 amino acids. Germline CDR1 LNHNV, CDR2 YYDKDF (reference sequence). V gave up 5 bases and J gave up 2 bases; unmatched junction bases: 8. As DNA, the CDR3 is TGTGCCACCAGCTCCGGGACTAGCGGGCCTAACACAGATACGCAGTATTTT. It encodes CATSSGTSGPNTDTQYF.

With respect to this clone: Relative to the germline gene, one junction end is altered; a read error may explain this. This chain links TRBV7-3 with TRBJ2-1; 7 nucleotides agree with TRBD2. Germline CDR1 SGHTA, CDR2 FQGTGA. CDR3 length: 16 residues. In nucleotides, the CDR3 is TGTGCCAGCAGCCTAACTAGCGCTAGCTCCTACAATGAGCAGTTCTTC. Encoded protein: CASSLTSASSYNEQFF.

V usage is TRBV5-1 and J usage is TRBJ2-2; 12 bases fit TRBD2. CDR3 length: 16 residues. J lost 7 bases, V lost 1 base, and 5 bases had no gene match. Germline lookup yields CDR1 SGHRS and CDR2 YFSETQ. This CDR3 reads CASSLTSGRFVGELFF. CDR3 coding DNA: TGCGCCAGCAGCTTGACTAGCGGGAGGTTCGTCGGGGAGCTGTTTTTT.

This clone came up once. This chain uses TRBV15 with TRBJ2-3; no definite D call. The CDR3 totals 12 residues. CDR1 and CDR2 from the germline V gene are LNHNV and YYDKDF (reference sequence). V lost 4 bases, J lost 3 bases, and 5 bases lay in between. The CDR3 coding sequence is TGTGCCACCAGCAAGACAACAGATACGCAGTATTTT. This encodes CATSKTTDTQYF.

The rearrangement joins TRBV3-1 (or the pseudogene TRBV3-2) to TRBJ1-1, with D possibly TRBD1 on 5 matching bases. CDR3 size: 13 residues. The germline gives CDR1 LGHDT, CDR2 YNNKEL (reference sequence). V dropped 4 bases and J dropped 10 bases, with 16 bases sitting between them. The CDR3 nucleotides are TGTGCCAGCAGCCCCCGGGGCGGGGGTAGAGCTTTCTTT. Protein: CASSPRGGGRAFF.

The V gene is TRBV19, the J gene TRBJ2-5; possibly TRBD1 for D (6 bases). V lost 4 bases, J lost 4 bases, and 16 bases lay in between. CDR3 length: 15 residues. The germline gives CDR1 LNHDA, CDR2 SQIVND (reference sequence). CDR3 coding DNA: TGTGCCAGTAGTACCCAGGGACACGGTGGAGAGACCCAGTACTTC. This gives the protein CASSTQGHGGETQYF.

The chain combines TRBV7-2 with TRBJ1-2; 8 nucleotides agree with TRBD1. The length of the CDR3 is 16 residues. V lost 4 bases to trimming and J lost 4 bases; unmatched junction nucleotides: 11. Germline CDR1 is SGHTA and CDR2 is FQGNSA. In DNA, the CDR3 is TGTGCCAGCAGCTCCAGCCGTTCCGACAGGGGCTATGGCTACACCTTC. Residues: CASSSSRSDRGYGYTF.

The CDR3 DNA reads TGTGCCAGCAGCAAGGGCAGGGAGGGTGGCTACACCTTC. This codes for CASSKGREGGYTF. The chain recombines TRBV7-2 with TRBJ1-2, with a weak D call TRBD1 (5 bases). CDR3 length equals 13 residues. Deletions cut 5 bases from V and 7 bases from J, with 14 bases between. Germline lookup yields CDR1 SGHTA and CDR2 FQGNSA.

About this clone itself: Sequence at one end of the junction differs from germline and may be a read error. The V and J genes are TRBV12-3 or TRBV12-4 and TRBJ1-5, with D tentatively TRBD1 (6 bases). The CDR3 spans 12 residues. The CDR3 region is CASSSRGAPRTF. For the CDR3, the DNA is TGTGCCAGCAGTTCCCGGGGGGCACCTAGGACATTT.

The rearrangement uses TRBV18 and TRBJ1-2, with D possibly matching TRBD1 (6 bases). Germline values: CDR1 KGHSH, CDR2 LQKENI. The CDR3 contains 14 residues. The V gene lost 3 bases and the J gene lost 5 bases, with 13 bases spanning the gap. CDR3 sequence (DNA): TGTGCCAGCTCACCCGAGGACAGACGATATGGCTACACCTTC. Translated: CASSPEDRRYGYTF.

V is TRBV19 and J is TRBJ2-7; D ambiguous. Trimming took off 3 bases at V and 4 bases at J, with 7 bases between the two ends. The CDR3 covers 12 residues. Germline V gene lookup returns CDR1 LNHDA and CDR2 SQIVND (reference sequence). CDR3 region: CASSISQYEQYF. DNA for the CDR3: TGTGCCAGTAGTATTAGCCAGTACGAGCAGTACTTC.

The table lists this clone with a count of one. CDR3 bases: TGCGCCAGCAGCCAAGATATTATGTGGCCTGAAGCTTTCTTT. Translation gives CASSQDIMWPEAFF. J is TRBJ1-1 and V is TRBV4-1; no definite D call. The germline V and J ends were trimmed by 0 bases and 6 bases, with 11 bases remaining between them. CDR3 length: 14 amino acids. Per the germline V gene, CDR1 is MGHRA and CDR2 is YSYEKL.

This chain connects TRBV27 to TRBJ1-2; D remains ambiguous. Trimming took off 7 bases at V and 8 bases at J, with 17 bases between the two ends. The CDR3 is made up of 13 amino acids. CDR1 is MNHEY and CDR2 is SMNVEV in the germline V gene (reference sequence). In nucleotides, the CDR3 is TGTGCCAGCACCCATCCGGGAATCGGAGGCTACACCTTC. Its translation is CASTHPGIGGYTF.

V gene TRBV6-2 or TRBV6-3 combines with J gene TRBJ2-7; a possible D gene is TRBD2 (6 bases). There are 12 residues in the CDR3. V lost 6 bases, J lost 4 bases, and 10 bases lay in between. The germline V gene encodes CDR1 MNHEY and CDR2 SVGEGT. CDR3 sequence reads: CASSDRGYEQYF. The CDR3 DNA follows: TGTGCCAGCAGCGACCGGGGGTACGAGCAGTACTTC.

The chain couples TRBV9 to TRBJ2-3; 13 bases map to TRBD2. V dropped 0 bases and J dropped 3; count of bases not matched to a gene: 19. Germline CDR1 reads SGDLS; CDR2 reads YYNGEE. The CDR3 loop spans 22 amino acids. Written as DNA, the CDR3 is TGTGCCAGCAGCGTAGCTACTGTAAGGCCGGGGACTAGCGGGGATGCAACAGATACGCAGTATTTT. This encodes CASSVATVRPGTSGDATDTQYF.

The chain recombines TRBV12-3 or TRBV12-4 with TRBJ2-3; TRBD1 matches 7 bases. V dropped 6 bases and J dropped 6; count of bases not matched to a gene: 6. The length of the CDR3 is 13 residues. The CDR3 nucleotides read TGTGCCAGCAGCCGGGACAGATTCGATACGCAGTATTTT. It codes for CASSRDRFDTQYF.

CDR3 DNA sequence: TGTGCCAGCAGCTTAACCGGGACTAGTTTTCGGGCGGGGGTCCTGACTTTC. Protein product: CASSLTGTSFRAGVLTF. This rearrangement joins TRBV7-2 to TRBJ2-6; TRBD2 agrees at 8 bases. Germline CDR1 SGHTA, CDR2 FQGNSA. Germline trimming cut 2 bases from V and 13 bases from J; bases unmatched to any gene: 16. The CDR3 has 17 residues.

V usage is TRBV30 and J usage is TRBJ2-1; D perhaps matches TRBD2 (5 bases). The length of the CDR3 is 11 residues. Germline values: CDR1 GTSNPN, CDR2 SVGIG (reference sequence). The germline V and J ends were trimmed by 3 bases and 10 bases, with 10 bases remaining between them. Here the CDR3 reads CAWSPGEEQFF. CDR3 bases: TGTGCCTGGAGCCCCGGGGAGGAGCAGTTCTTC.

The gene calls are TRBV3-1 (or the pseudogene TRBV3-2) and TRBJ2-7; tentatively, D is TRBD1 (5 bases). The germline V gene has CDR1 LGHDT and CDR2 YNNKEL (reference sequence). The length of the CDR3 is 13 residues. The V and J ends lost 6 bases and 1 base respectively, with 10 bases between them. This CDR3 is CASSFQGSYEQYF. The CDR3 DNA is TGTGCCAGCAGTTTCCAGGGTTCCTACGAGCAGTACTTC.

The chain has TRBV13 and TRBJ2-2, with TRBD1 matching 8 bases. The CDR3 is 17 amino acids. Germline values: CDR1 PRHDT, CDR2 FYEKMQ (reference sequence). Trimming took 4 bases from V and 4 from J; bases not matched to a gene: 11. This CDR3 reads CASSSRWTGRSTGELFF. The CDR3 nucleotides read TGTGCCAGCAGCTCCCGTTGGACAGGGAGATCCACCGGGGAGCTGTTTTTT.

The gene calls are TRBV7-8 and TRBJ2-3, with 12 positions matching TRBD2. The CDR3 runs 16 residues. The trim removed 4 bases at V and 2 bases at J, leaving 4 bases unmatched. Per germline, CDR1 SGHVS and CDR2 FQNEAQ. The chain's CDR3 is CASSWGLAGHTDTQYF. CDR3 coding DNA: TGTGCCAGCAGCTGGGGACTAGCGGGCCACACAGATACGCAGTATTTT. The full variable domain, its missing parts supplied by reference TRBV7-8 and TRBJ2-3, is GAGVSQSPRYKVAKRGQDVALRCDPISGHVSLFWYQQALGQGPEFLTYFQNEAQLDKSGLPSDRFFAERPEGSVSTLKIQRTQQEDSAVYLCASSWGLAGHTDTQYFGPGTRLTVL.

J is TRBJ2-2 and V is TRBV29-1; 10 bases fit TRBD2. Germline V CDR1 and CDR2: SQVTM, ANQGSEA. J gave up 5 bases and V 6 bases, and 6 bases lay outside the gene matches. The CDR3 loop spans 14 amino acids. The DNA for the CDR3 is TGCAGCGTGGATCTAGCGGGGGTTACCGGGGAGCTGTTTTTT. Its translation: CSVDLAGVTGELFF.

The chain combines TRBV5-1 with TRBJ2-1; 12 bases fit TRBD1. J lost 7 bases, V lost 7 bases, and 6 bases had no gene match. CDR1 and CDR2 from the germline V gene are SGHRS and YFSETQ. The CDR3 is 14 residues long. CDR3 amino acids: CASHTGQGANEQFF. CDR3 bases: TGCGCCAGCCACACGGGACAGGGGGCAAATGAGCAGTTCTTC.

This rearrangement joins TRBV6-5 to TRBJ1-1; D perhaps matches TRBD1 (5 bases). This CDR3 spans 11 amino acids. Trimming shortened V by 8 bases and J by 6 bases, and 10 bases separated the two germline ends. The V gene's germline CDR1 is MNHEY and CDR2 SVGAGI. The CDR3 DNA reads TGTGCCAGCTCGGGAGGGGCTGAAGCTTTCTTT. This codes for CASSGGAEAFF.

This chain uses TRBV18 with TRBJ1-1, with D perhaps matching TRBD1 (5 bases). The CDR3 sequence is 14 residues long. Trimming removed 0 bases from V and 4 bases from J, with 9 bases in between. Germline values: CDR1 KGHSH, CDR2 LQKENI. This chain's CDR3 is CASSPPRGSTEAFF. In DNA form, the CDR3 reads TGTGCCAGCTCACCACCGCGGGGGAGCACTGAAGCTTTCTTT.

This chain uses TRBV7-6 with TRBJ2-3; no definite D call. The germline V gene encodes CDR1 SGHVS and CDR2 FNYEAQ. This CDR3 is built from 16 residues. Trimming took 1 base from V and 5 from J, leaving 16 bases between them. The CDR3 loop reads CASSLESTAVGDTQYF. The CDR3, as DNA: TGTGCCAGCAGCTTAGAATCAACGGCGGTGGGAGATACGCAGTATTTT.

CDR3 sequence reads: CASSNTGLGYGYTF. CDR3 nucleotide sequence: TGTGCCAGCAGTAATACAGGGCTGGGCTATGGCTACACCTTC. The rearrangement uses TRBV2 and TRBJ1-2; possibly TRBD1 for D (6 bases). V lost 5 bases, J lost 4 bases, and 14 bases lay in between. The germline CDR1 and CDR2 sequences are SNHLY and FYNNEI. The CDR3 covers 14 residues.

V usage is TRBV28 and J usage is TRBJ2-1; 7 bases map to TRBD2. Germline V gene data show CDR1 as MDHEN and CDR2 as SYDVKM. The CDR3 totals 14 residues. V lost 7 bases, J lost 0 bases, and 3 bases stayed unmatched. CDR3 nucleotides: TGTGCCAGCATAGGGAGGGGCTCCTACAATGAGCAGTTCTTC. This codes for CASIGRGSYNEQFF.

The V and J genes are TRBV4-1 and TRBJ1-3; 7 nucleotides align to TRBD1. V shed 5 bases and J 0 bases; nucleotides not matched to a gene: 7. Germline V gene sequence: CDR1 MGHRA, CDR2 YSYEKL. This CDR3 is 16 amino acids long. The CDR3 DNA reads TGCGCCAGCAGCTCGACGACAGGGATCTCTGGAAACACCATATATTTT. Encoded protein: CASSSTTGISGNTIYF.

This chain uses TRBV5-1 with TRBJ2-7; 13 nucleotides line up with TRBD2. In germline, CDR1 is SGHRS, CDR2 YFSETQ. V lost 2 bases and J lost 6; bases outside the gene matches: 2. This CDR3 is built from 14 residues. DNA of the CDR3: TGCGCCAGCAGCTTACTAGCGGGAGGGGGCGAGCAGTACTTC. Its translation is CASSLLAGGGEQYF.

The genes are TRBV7-2 and TRBJ2-6; D gene ambiguous. CDR1 SGHTA and CDR2 FQGNSA come from the germline V gene. The CDR3 runs 16 residues. V was pared by 5 bases and J by 0 bases, with 11 bases between. In DNA form, the CDR3 reads TGTGCCAGCAGCCCCCGCCCCGGCTCTGGGGCCAACGTCCTGACTTTC. As protein: CASSPRPGSGANVLTF.